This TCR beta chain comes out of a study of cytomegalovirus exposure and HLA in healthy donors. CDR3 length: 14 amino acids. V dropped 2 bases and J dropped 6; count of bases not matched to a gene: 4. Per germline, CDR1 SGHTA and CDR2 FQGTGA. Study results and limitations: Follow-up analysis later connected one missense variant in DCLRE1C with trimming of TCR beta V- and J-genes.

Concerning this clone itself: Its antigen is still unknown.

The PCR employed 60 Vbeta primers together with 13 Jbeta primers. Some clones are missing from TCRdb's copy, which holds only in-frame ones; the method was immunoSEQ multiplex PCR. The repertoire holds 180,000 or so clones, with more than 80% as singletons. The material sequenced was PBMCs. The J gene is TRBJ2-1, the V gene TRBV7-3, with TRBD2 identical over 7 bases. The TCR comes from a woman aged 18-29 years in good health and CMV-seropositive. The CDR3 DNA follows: TGTGCCAGCAGCTTAGGTGGCGGGGGCAATGAGCAGTTCTTC. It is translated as CASSLGGGGNEQFF. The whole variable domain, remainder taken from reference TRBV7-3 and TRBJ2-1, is GAGVSQTPSNKVTEKGKYVELRCDPISGHTALYWYRQSLGQGPEFLIYFQGTGAADDSGLPNDRFFAVRPEGSVSTLKIQRTERGDSAVYLCASSLGGGGNEQFFGPGTRLTVL.